A selection of T cell receptor beta chains follows, all from one sample in a study of cytomegalovirus exposure and HLA in healthy donors. Only in-frame clones appear in the TCRdb table, and some are missing; sequencing was by immunoSEQ multiplex PCR. The sample has around 190,000 clones; 60% to 85% are singletons. The sample comprised PBMCs. These receptors all come from a woman in her 40s in good health and CMV-seronegative. Both conserved end residues are part of each CDR3. Each record gives: V gene, J gene, CDR3 protein.

>TRBV19|TRBJ1-2
CASSIRTGRYGYTF
>TRBV21-1|TRBJ2-1
CASSKGGGGSGSPPNEQFF
>TRBV27|TRBJ2-2
CASSSRGIPENTGELFF
>TRBV6-5|TRBJ2-2
CASRGRTGELFF
>TRBV20-1|TRBJ2-1
CSARDIGEQFF
>TRBV4-1|TRBJ2-5
CASSQGASIETQYF
>TRBV2|TRBJ1-1
CASRVGGGLGTAFF
>TRBV5-1|TRBJ2-3
CASRLAGVTDTQYF
>TRBV28|TRBJ2-2
CASRVLAGGRTGELFF
>TRBV11-3|TRBJ1-1
CASSLTGVNTEAFF
>TRBV29-1|TRBJ2-1
CSVEATRNPNEQFF
>TRBV5-1|TRBJ2-2
CASSPGTGRTGELFF
>TRBV11-3|TRBJ1-1
CASSFGRGTEAFF
>TRBV5-1|TRBJ2-3
CASSLLGAGGPGDTQYF
>TRBV19|TRBJ1-1
CATQGTDRTEAFF
>TRBV5-4|TRBJ2-3
CASSDASGSTDTQYF
>TRBV11-2|TRBJ2-1
CASTVRWGDNEQFF
>TRBV5-1|TRBJ2-2
CASSTRLGITGELFF
>TRBV5-1|TRBJ1-3
CASSSGQTASGNTIYF
>TRBV6-1|TRBJ2-3
CASTSGPTDTQYF
>TRBV27|TRBJ1-1
CASSLSMETRAFF
>TRBV5-1|TRBJ2-2
CASSVDSLGVGELFF